One and the same sample provided the 9 T cell receptor beta chains below, sequenced in a study of blood T cell repertoires in COVID-19. Only in-frame clones appear in the TCRdb table, and some are missing; sequencing was by immunoSEQ multiplex PCR. Of a few hundred thousand clones in the sample, 80% were seen once. The specimen was peripheral blood. The receptors come from a human donor in a cohort sampled during active COVID-19.

V and J are TRBV6-5 and TRBJ1-5; tentatively, D is TRBD1 (6 bases). Germline CDR1 and CDR2: MNHEY and SVGAGI. Between the trimmed V and J ends, which lost 5 bases and 3 bases, there was a span of 8 bases. The CDR3 extends over 13 amino acids. For the CDR3, the DNA is TGTGCCAGCAGTCGGGACATCAATCAGCCCCAGCATTTT. It translates to CASSRDINQPQHF.

The chain couples TRBV5-6 to TRBJ2-1; TRBD2 matches 7 bases. Trimming took 5 bases from V and 3 from J; bases not matched to a gene: 5. The germline CDR1 and CDR2 sequences are SGHDT and YYEEEE. This CDR3 is built from 14 residues. The CDR3 loop is CASRTSPGYNEQFF. CDR3 nucleotides: TGTGCCAGCAGGACTAGCCCAGGCTACAATGAGCAGTTCTTC. Complete variable domain (other parts from reference TRBV5-6 and TRBJ2-1): DAGVTQSPTHLIKTRGQQVTLRCSPKSGHDTVSWYQQALGQGPQFIFQYYEEEERQRGNFPDRFSGHQFPNYSSELNVNALLLGDSALYLCASRTSPGYNEQFFGPGTRLTVL.

The chain couples TRBV2 to TRBJ1-1; D call uncertain. The CDR3 contains 14 residues. Germline V gene lookup returns CDR1 SNHLY and CDR2 FYNNEI. V lost 6 bases and J lost 5, with 16 bases in between. Here the CDR3 reads CASSPRLLRTEAFF. The CDR3, as DNA: TGTGCCAGCAGCCCCAGATTATTGAGGACTGAAGCTTTCTTT. Filled out from reference TRBV2 and TRBJ1-1, the complete variable domain reads EPEVTQTPSHQVTQMGQEVILRCVPISNHLYFYWYRQILGQKVEFLVSFYNNEISEKSEIFDDQFSVERPDGSNFTLKIRSTKLEDSAMYFCASSPRLLRTEAFFGQGTRLTVV.

This clone appeared a few times. The V and J genes are TRBV6-4 and TRBJ2-1; 8 bases are shared with TRBD1. V trimming: 2 bases; J trimming: 2 bases; junction bases outside the gene matches: 5. Germline V gives CDR1 MRHNA, CDR2 SNTAGT. CDR3 length equals 16 residues. The CDR3 DNA sequence: TGTGCCAGCAGTGACGAGGGGACAGGTCCCTACAATGAGCAGTTCTTC. This sequence encodes CASSDEGTGPYNEQFF.

The V and J genes are TRBV6-2 or TRBV6-3 and TRBJ2-7; TRBD1 matches 8 bases. J gave up 3 bases and V 6 bases, and 10 bases lay outside the gene matches. Germline CDR1 is MNHEY and CDR2 is SVGEGT. The CDR3 loop spans 15 amino acids. For the CDR3, the DNA is TGTGCCAGCAGCTCGGGACAGGCGGATAACTACGAGCAGTACTTC. Its protein is CASSSGQADNYEQYF.

The chain links TRBV4-3 to TRBJ1-2; D might be TRBD1 (5 bases). Germline loops: CDR1 LGHNA, CDR2 YSLEER. The CDR3 is 15 amino acids. Between the trimmed V and J ends, which lost 0 bases and 8 bases, there was a span of 16 bases. CDR3 amino acids: CASSQEAWQGLGYTF. The CDR3 DNA follows: TGCGCCAGCAGCCAAGAGGCGTGGCAGGGCCTGGGCTACACCTTC.

This sequence joins TRBV5-1 and TRBJ1-1; the D gene is possibly TRBD1 (6 bases). The CDR3 runs 14 residues. V lost 1 base and J 4 bases, leaving 11 bases between the germline ends. Germline V gene data show CDR1 as SGHRS and CDR2 as YFSETQ. CDR3 in amino acids: CASSLYRGGTEAFF. The CDR3 DNA follows: TGCGCCAGCAGCTTGTACAGAGGGGGCACTGAAGCTTTCTTT.

This clone was seen only a few times. The chain employs TRBV27 and TRBJ2-1; TRBD2 matches 12 bases. The CDR3 is 18 amino acids. The germline V gene encodes CDR1 MNHEY and CDR2 SMNVEV (reference sequence). With V trimmed by 2 bases and J by 7 bases, 12 bases remained unmatched. The CDR3 loop reads CASSLAASGRAGRNEQFF. In DNA form, the CDR3 reads TGTGCCAGCAGTTTAGCGGCTAGCGGGAGGGCCGGTAGAAATGAGCAGTTCTTC.

This clone has more than one count but fewer than ten. The chain combines TRBV5-1 with TRBJ2-7; TRBD1 matches at 10 bases. Germline assignment: CDR1 SGHRS and CDR2 YFSETQ. V shed 4 bases, J shed 4 bases, and the junction held 5 bases outside the gene matches. This CDR3 contains 14 residues. CDR3 region: CASSGRDRGYEQYF. In DNA form, the CDR3 reads TGCGCCAGCAGCGGAAGGGACAGGGGTTACGAGCAGTACTTC.